One and the same sample provided the 18 T cell receptor beta chains below, sequenced in a study of T-cell memory formation after mild COVID-19. TCRdb reprocessed the 5' RACE reads with MiXCR, giving one entry per CDR3 protein. The sample contains over 250,000 distinct CDR3 sequences, around a sixth of which appear only once. Sequencing used PBMCs or a T cell subset sorted from them (not recorded which). All receptors come from a man younger than 35 who had mild COVID-19 (a few samples of this study predate the infection). Cell type and time point are not known.

The chain has TRBV20-1 and TRBJ2-3; D is uncertain. The germline gives CDR1 DFQATT, CDR2 SNEGSKA (reference sequence). Trimming took off 8 bases at V and 2 bases at J, with 8 bases between the two ends. The CDR3 totals 11 residues. The CDR3: CSPLDTDTQYF. The CDR3 DNA reads TGCAGTCCCCTGGACACAGATACGCAGTATTTT.

This clonotype was found a few times. The gene calls are TRBV7-9 and TRBJ2-3; D not certain. The V end was cut by 4 bases, the J end by 2 bases, with 13 bases between. Germline CDR1 SEHNR, CDR2 FQNEAQ (reference sequence). The CDR3 is made up of 15 amino acids. CDR3 in amino acids: CASSSSRQLTDTQYF. The CDR3 DNA is TGTGCCAGCAGCTCCTCCCGTCAGCTCACAGATACGCAGTATTTT.

Only one count was recorded for this clonotype. The chain combines TRBV4-1 with TRBJ2-3, with 7 bases matching TRBD2. The germline V gene encodes CDR1 MGHRA and CDR2 YSYEKL. The V segment lost 0 bases and the J segment 4 bases; nucleotides outside the gene matches: 4. The CDR3 loop spans 15 amino acids. CDR3 residues: CASSQEGLLPDTQYF. CDR3 nucleotides: TGCGCCAGCAGCCAAGAGGGACTACTCCCAGATACGCAGTATTTT.

The chain recombines TRBV4-3 with TRBJ1-5; no clear D gene. The ends were cut back, 4 bases at V and 5 bases at J, with 12 bases in the middle. The CDR3 extends over 14 amino acids. Germline V gene lookup returns CDR1 LGHNA and CDR2 YSLEER. CDR3 nucleotide sequence: TGCGCCAGCAGCCTCTCCCGGGGAGATCAGCCCCAGCATTTT. Translation gives CASSLSRGDQPQHF.

This clonotype came up a few times. The V and J genes are TRBV5-1 and TRBJ2-1; TRBD1 is a possible D gene (6 bases). From germline, CDR1 is SGHRS and CDR2 YFSETQ. Trimming removed 6 bases from V and 8 bases from J, with 9 bases in between. The CDR3 totals 11 residues. The CDR3 DNA sequence: TGCGCCAGCATTGGGGGCCATGAGCAGTTCTTC. Its protein product is CASIGGHEQFF.

The chain employs TRBV12-3 or TRBV12-4 and TRBJ1-5; D remains unclear. The CDR3 runs 14 residues. The V gene lost 2 bases and the J gene lost 6 bases, with 11 bases spanning the gap. Written as DNA, the CDR3 is TGTGCCAGCAGTTTAAGGCAGATAGGTCAGCCCCAGCATTTT. It is translated as CASSLRQIGQPQHF.

This clonotype was seen repeatedly, ten times or more. The CDR3 sequence: CASSYQGETQYF. The CDR3 DNA reads TGTGCCAGCAGTTACCAGGGGGAGACCCAGTACTTC. V usage is TRBV6-5 and J usage is TRBJ2-5, with D perhaps TRBD1 (6 bases). CDR3 length: 12 residues. V was pared by 2 bases and J by 5 bases, with 6 bases between. Per germline, CDR1 MNHEY and CDR2 SVGAGI.

The rearrangement links TRBV29-1 to TRBJ1-4; no definite D call. Germline V gives CDR1 SQVTM, CDR2 ANQGSEA. This CDR3 has 16 amino acids. Trimming took off 6 bases at V and 12 bases at J, with 29 bases between the two ends. The CDR3 here is CSVQASGKVPRGELFF. CDR3 nucleotide sequence: TGCAGCGTCCAGGCGAGTGGGAAGGTACCTCGAGGAGAACTGTTTTTT.

This clonotype was seen a handful of times. The chain uses TRBV14 and TRBJ2-1; tentatively, D is TRBD1 or TRBD2 (6 bases each). Trimming pared 2 bases from V and 2 bases from J, leaving 13 bases between. The germline CDR1 and CDR2 sequences are SGHDN and FVKESK. CDR3 size: 16 residues. CDR3 region: CASSQYGGLTYNEQFF. CDR3 coding DNA: TGTGCCAGCAGCCAATACGGGGGCCTAACCTACAATGAGCAGTTCTTC.

V is TRBV20-1 and J is TRBJ1-6; TRBD1 matches at 7 bases. Germline lookup yields CDR1 DFQATT and CDR2 SNEGSKA (reference sequence). The length of the CDR3 is 14 residues. With V trimmed by 5 bases and J by 7 bases, 8 bases remained unmatched. The CDR3 region is CSAPGTDLNSPLHF. The CDR3 bases are TGCAGTGCTCCCGGGACAGACTTGAATTCACCCCTCCACTTT.

The CDR3, as DNA: TGTGCCAGCAGCCAAGGAGTGCACCCCCAGCGTGAGACCCAGTACTTC. Its protein product is CASSQGVHPQRETQYF. The chain combines TRBV4-2 with TRBJ2-5, with unresolved D. Germline lookup yields CDR1 LGHNA and CDR2 YNFKEQ. This CDR3 is built from 16 residues. V lost 1 base and J 5 bases, leaving 17 bases between the germline ends.

The gene calls are TRBV7-6 and TRBJ2-2, with unresolved D. Trimming took 6 bases from V and 5 from J, leaving 10 bases between them. The CDR3 has 13 residues. The germline gives CDR1 SGHVS, CDR2 FNYEAQ. The CDR3 DNA is TGTGCCAGCAGTTCAGACTTGACCGGGGAGCTGTTTTTT. It codes for CASSSDLTGELFF. Combining the CDR3 with reference TRBV7-6 and TRBJ2-2 gives the whole variable domain GAGVSQSPRYKVTKRGQDVALRCDPISGHVSLYWYRQALGQGPEFLTYFNYEAQQDKSGLPNDRFSAERPEGSISTLTIQRTEQRDSAMYRCASSSDLTGELFFGEGSRLTVL.

This clonotype came up a few times. The gene calls are TRBV6-6 and TRBJ1-4, with D hard to call. This CDR3 is 14 amino acids long. Germline-derived CDR1 and CDR2 are MNHNY and SVGAGI (reference sequence). V dropped 5 bases and J dropped 8 bases, with 15 bases sitting between them. This CDR3 reads CASSAQPSWEKLFF. The CDR3 bases are TGTGCCAGCAGTGCACAGCCGTCGTGGGAAAAACTGTTTTTT.

This rearrangement joins TRBV7-9 to TRBJ2-4; weak D call: TRBD1 (5 bases). V gave up 8 bases and J gave up 12 bases, with 17 bases separating them. Germline CDR1 is SEHNR and CDR2 is FQNEAQ (reference sequence). The CDR3 has 12 residues. The CDR3 nucleotides are TGTGCCAGCCGCACCACCGCGACAGATCAGTACTTC. This encodes CASRTTATDQYF.

The CDR3 here is CASSQDTGSPLHF. As DNA, the CDR3 is TGCGCCAGCAGCCAAGATACTGGGTCACCCCTCCACTTT. J is TRBJ1-6 and V is TRBV4-1; no definite D call. V was shortened by 0 bases and J by 10 bases, with 7 bases between the two germline ends. The germline CDR1 and CDR2 sequences are MGHRA and YSYEKL. The CDR3 extends over 13 amino acids.

This clonotype has just a few counts. The chain uses TRBV12-3 or TRBV12-4 and TRBJ1-2; no firm D call. The length of the CDR3 is 15 residues. V gave up 5 bases and J gave up 2 bases, with 15 bases separating them. The CDR3 is CASSRLSLENYGYTF. The CDR3 DNA follows: TGTGCCAGCAGTCGGCTTTCTCTAGAGAACTATGGCTACACCTTC.

This chain joins TRBV6-5 and TRBJ2-5, with TRBD1 identical over 8 bases. From germline, CDR1 is MNHEY and CDR2 SVGAGI. This CDR3 contains 13 residues. J lost 5 bases, V lost 6 bases, and 5 bases had no gene match. As DNA, the CDR3 is TGTGCCAGCAGACCAGGGGGCTGGGAGACCCAGTACTTC. As protein: CASRPGGWETQYF.

In its sample, this clonotype was seen a few times. This rearrangement joins TRBV9 to TRBJ1-3, with D hard to call. The CDR3 is made up of 15 amino acids. The ends were cut back, 0 bases at V and 0 bases at J, with 7 bases in the middle. In germline, CDR1 is SGDLS, CDR2 YYNGEE. DNA for the CDR3: TGTGCCAGCAGCGTAGAGGGCAGCTCTGGAAACACCATATATTTT. As protein: CASSVEGSSGNTIYF.